This TCR beta chain stems from a study of blood T cell repertoires in COVID-19. In the study overall: T cells, B-cell-depleted T cells, or PBMCs supplied cDNA or gDNA.

Authors' analysis steps: Amplification of reference gene primers provided the estimated nucleated cell counts. Assay: immunoSEQ multiplex PCR; the TCRdb copy retains only in-frame clones and omits some. That table is the source of V, J and clone size, and D and trimming were worked out from the DNA. The sample holds 250,000 to 300,000 clones; roughly 87% are singletons and the top ten take approximately 1%. Each participant's cohort was designated according to participant-reported clinical history. The sequencing sample was made of PBMCs or T cells enriched from blood (not recorded which). This TCR was sampled from a woman aged 25 to 39 who had recovered from COVID-19.

The CDR3 nucleotides read TGTGCCAGCAGCTTAGGACTAGCGGGAACCTACGAGCAGTACTTC. Translated: CASSLGLAGTYEQYF. The J gene is TRBJ2-7, the V gene TRBV5-5, with 12 bases fitting TRBD2. This CDR3 has 15 amino acids. Per the germline V gene, CDR1 is SGHKS and CDR2 is YYEKEE (reference sequence). V gave up 2 bases and J gave up 2 bases; unmatched junction bases: 2.